These T cell receptor beta chains were read from a single sample in a study of blood T cells in healthy people across ages. One entry per CDR3 protein results from TCRdb running MiXCR on the 5' RACE reads. The sample has about a million distinct CDR3 sequences, roughly 50% seen once. The specimen was blood. The source of these receptors is a woman aged 55-70 years in good health. Each CDR3 is given with its conserved first and last residue. Fields, in order: D gene, clone size, J gene, V gene, CDR3 DNA, CDR3 protein. The D gene is left open where the match is weak. Clone size is shown for a subset of rows, as once, few, many or a class of expanded clone.

NA	once	TRBJ2-1	TRBV4-3	TGCGCCAGCGCGCGAAGTGCCTACAATGAGCAGTTCTTC	CASARSAYNEQFF
TRBD1	NA	TRBJ2-2	TRBV4-1	TGCGCCAGCAGACAGATGGACAGGGAGATCGGGGAGCTGTTTTTT	CASRQMDREIGELFF
NA	once	TRBJ2-7	TRBV20-1	TGCAGTGCTAGAGATTCTCAAAGAGGGGAGGTCACCTACGAGCAGTACTTC	CSARDSQRGEVTYEQYF
NA	NA	TRBJ2-6	TRBV30	TGTGCCTGGAGTGTTAAGGGTTCTGGGGCCAACGTCCTGACTTTC	CAWSVKGSGANVLTF
NA	NA	TRBJ1-2	TRBV4-2	TGTGCCAGCAGCCAAGAGGGGAGGGCTTATGGCTACACCTTC	CASSQEGRAYGYTF
TRBD2	NA	TRBJ2-2	TRBV12-3/TRBV12-4	TGTGCCAGCAGTTTAGCCCCTAGCGGGAGCAACACCGGGGAGCTGTTTTTT	CASSLAPSGSNTGELFF
TRBD2	NA	TRBJ2-5	TRBV28	TGTGCCAGCAGTTTTTCAGGACTAGCGGGTTGGCAAGAGACCCAGTACTTC	CASSFSGLAGWQETQYF
NA	NA	TRBJ1-2	TRBV30	TGTGCCTGGAGTGTCAATAACTATGGCTACACCTTC	CAWSVNNYGYTF
TRBD1	few	TRBJ1-6	TRBV20-1	TGCAGTGCTAGAACAGGGGTCTCCTATAATTCACCCCTCCACTTT	CSARTGVSYNSPLHF
NA	few	TRBJ2-7	TRBV11-2	TGTGCCAGCAGCTTTCTGAGGGGCAGGCACTCCTACGAGCAGTACTTC	CASSFLRGRHSYEQYF
NA	many	TRBJ2-3	TRBV29-1	TGTGTAGTGTTTGCCGGACCAGATACGCAGTATTTT	CVVFAGPDTQYF